This is a list of T cell receptor beta chains from one sample in a study of blood T cells in healthy people across ages. Each CDR3 protein gets one entry after TCRdb re-called the 5' RACE reads with MiXCR. Here the sample spans approximately 800,000 distinct CDR3 sequences, about half being singletons. Sample: blood. The receptors shown here come from a man at least 80 years old in good health. The CDR3 runs from the conserved cysteine through the conserved F or W. A D gene is named only where the DNA matches it firmly. Size tells how often a clone was seen (once, few, many) or the class of an expanded clone, and some rows leave it out.

V	D	J	size	DNA	CDR3
TRBV29-1	-	TRBJ2-7	-	TGCAGCGTTGAAGGGCTTGGGCAGGCATCCTACGAGCAGTACTTC	CSVEGLGQASYEQYF
TRBV29-1	-	TRBJ2-7	-	TGCAGCGGGGGGGACCAAACCTACGAGCAGTACTTC	CSGGDQTYEQYF
TRBV7-2	TRBD2	TRBJ2-5	-	TGTGCCAGCTTGGTACGGGGGGGACTAGCCCAACGAGAGACCCAGTACTTC	CASLVRGGLAQRETQYF
TRBV28	-	TRBJ2-4	-	TGTGCCAGCAGTTCCCCGGACGGGAGAAACATTCAGTACTTC	CASSSPDGRNIQYF
TRBV12-3/TRBV12-4	-	TRBJ2-6	few	TGTGCCAGTAGAAGGGGGGCTGGGGCCAACGTCCTGACTTTC	CASRRGAGANVLTF
TRBV28	-	TRBJ2-1	-	TGTGCCAGCAACTTCAAACAGGGAGTAAGGTCCTACAATGAGCAGTTCTTC	CASNFKQGVRSYNEQFF
TRBV28	TRBD1	TRBJ2-4	few	TGTGCCAGCAGTTTATTGAGGACAGGGATGGACATTCAGTACTTC	CASSLLRTGMDIQYF
TRBV12-3/TRBV12-4	TRBD2	TRBJ2-5	many	TGTGCCAGCAGTTCTCGGACTAGCGGGAGAGAAGGAGAGACCCAGTACTTC	CASSSRTSGREGETQYF
TRBV7-2	-	TRBJ1-5	-	TGTGCCAGCAGCTTAGCGGGGAACAATCAGCCCCAGCATTTT	CASSLAGNNQPQHF
TRBV20-1	-	TRBJ2-5	-	TGCAGTGCTAGAGGGTATGGGCAGCAAGAGACCCAGTACTTC	CSARGYGQQETQYF
TRBV2	TRBD2	TRBJ2-6	-	TGTGCCAGCTCCGAAACTAGCGGGACGAGCTCTGGGGCCAACGTCCTGACTTTC	CASSETSGTSSGANVLTF
TRBV10-3	-	TRBJ2-7	-	TGTGCCATCAGTAGGGACTTCCGCCCCTACGAGCAGTACTTC	CAISRDFRPYEQYF
TRBV7-9	TRBD1	TRBJ2-7	many	TGTGCCATCGGGGACAGGGGTTACGAGCAGTACTTC	CAIGDRGYEQYF
TRBV5-5	-	TRBJ1-2	few	TGTGCCAGCAGCTTGGCATATGGGGGCGCCCCCTATGGCTACACCTTC	CASSLAYGGAPYGYTF
TRBV24-1	-	TRBJ2-1	-	TGTGCCACCAGTGATTTTAGGGCAATTCACAATGAGCAGTTCTTC	CATSDFRAIHNEQFF
TRBV20-1	-	TRBJ2-3	-	TGCAGTGCCTGGTCTAACACAGATACGCAGTATTTT	CSAWSNTDTQYF
TRBV9	-	TRBJ1-1	-	TGTGCCAGCAGCGGTCCTACAGGGCGGAACACTGAAGCTTTCTTT	CASSGPTGRNTEAFF
TRBV6-5	TRBD2	TRBJ2-1	-	TGTGCCAGCAGTCCCGGGACTAGCCGTTACAATGAGCAGTTCTTC	CASSPGTSRYNEQFF